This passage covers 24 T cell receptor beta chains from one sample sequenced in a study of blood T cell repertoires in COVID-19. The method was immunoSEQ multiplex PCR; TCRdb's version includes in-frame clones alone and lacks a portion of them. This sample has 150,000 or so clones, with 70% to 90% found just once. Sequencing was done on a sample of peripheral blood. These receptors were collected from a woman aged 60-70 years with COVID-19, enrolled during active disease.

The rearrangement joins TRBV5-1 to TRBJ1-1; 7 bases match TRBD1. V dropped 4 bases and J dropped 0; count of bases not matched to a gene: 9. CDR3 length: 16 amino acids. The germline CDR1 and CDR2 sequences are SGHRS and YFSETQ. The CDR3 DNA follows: TGCGCCAGCAGCGCCAACAGGGGCAATGTGAACACTGAAGCTTTCTTT. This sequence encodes CASSANRGNVNTEAFF.

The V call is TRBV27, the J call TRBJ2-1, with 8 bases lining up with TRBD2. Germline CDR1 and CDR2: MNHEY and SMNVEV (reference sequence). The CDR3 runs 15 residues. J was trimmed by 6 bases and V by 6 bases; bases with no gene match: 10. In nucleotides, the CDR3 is TGTGCCAGCAGGGCAAGCGGGGGATCCCCCAATGAGCAGTTCTTC. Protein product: CASRASGGSPNEQFF.

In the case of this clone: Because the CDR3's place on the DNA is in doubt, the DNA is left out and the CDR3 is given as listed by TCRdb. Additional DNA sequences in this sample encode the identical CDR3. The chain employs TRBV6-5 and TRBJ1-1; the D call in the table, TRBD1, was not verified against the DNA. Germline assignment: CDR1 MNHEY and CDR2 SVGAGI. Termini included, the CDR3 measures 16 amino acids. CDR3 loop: CASSYFQVSMNTEAFF.

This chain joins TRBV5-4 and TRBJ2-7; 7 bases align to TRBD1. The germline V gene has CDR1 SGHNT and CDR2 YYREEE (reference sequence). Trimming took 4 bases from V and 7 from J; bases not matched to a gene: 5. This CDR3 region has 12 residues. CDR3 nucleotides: TGTGCCAGCAGCATAGACAGGGAGGAGCAGTACTTC. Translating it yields CASSIDREEQYF. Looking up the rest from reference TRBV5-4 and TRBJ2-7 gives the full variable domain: ETGVTQSPTHLIKTRGQQVTLRCSSQSGHNTVSWYQQALGQGPQFIFQYYREEENGRGNFPPRFSGLQFPNYSSELNVNALELDDSALYLCASSIDREEQYFGPGTRLTVT.

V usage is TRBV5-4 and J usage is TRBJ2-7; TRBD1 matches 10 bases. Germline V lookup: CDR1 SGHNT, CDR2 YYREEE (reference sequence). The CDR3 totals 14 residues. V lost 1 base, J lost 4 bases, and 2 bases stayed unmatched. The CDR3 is CASSLRTGGYEQYF. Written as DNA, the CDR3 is TGTGCCAGCAGCTTGAGGACAGGGGGGTACGAGCAGTACTTC.

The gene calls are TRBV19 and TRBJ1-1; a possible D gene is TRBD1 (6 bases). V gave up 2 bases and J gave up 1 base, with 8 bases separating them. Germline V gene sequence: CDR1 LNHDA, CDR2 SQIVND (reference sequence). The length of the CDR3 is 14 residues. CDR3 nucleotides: TGTGCCAGTAGTATACGAGGGGGGAACACTGAAGCTTTCTTT. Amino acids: CASSIRGGNTEAFF.

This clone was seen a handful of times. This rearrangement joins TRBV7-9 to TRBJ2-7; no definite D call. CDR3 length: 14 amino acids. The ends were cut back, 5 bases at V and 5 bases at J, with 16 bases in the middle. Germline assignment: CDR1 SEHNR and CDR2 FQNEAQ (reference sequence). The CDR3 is CASSLAPGTNEQYF. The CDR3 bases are TGTGCCAGCAGCCTCGCGCCGGGTACCAACGAGCAGTACTTC.

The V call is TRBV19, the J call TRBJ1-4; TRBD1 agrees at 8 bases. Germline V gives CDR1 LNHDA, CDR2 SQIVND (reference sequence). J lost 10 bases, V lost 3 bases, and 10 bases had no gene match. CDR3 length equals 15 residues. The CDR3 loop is CASSMGQARVGKLFF. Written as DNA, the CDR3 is TGTGCCAGTAGTATGGGACAGGCGAGAGTAGGAAAACTGTTTTTT.

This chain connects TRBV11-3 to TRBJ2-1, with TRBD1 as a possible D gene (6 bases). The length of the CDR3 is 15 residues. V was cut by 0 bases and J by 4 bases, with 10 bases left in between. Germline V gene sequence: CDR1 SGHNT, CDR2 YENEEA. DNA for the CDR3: TGTGCCAGCAGCTTAGATCCAGGGGAGTACAATGAGCAGTTCTTC. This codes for CASSLDPGEYNEQFF. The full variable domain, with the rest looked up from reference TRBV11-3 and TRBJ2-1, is EAGVVQSPRYKIIEKKQPVAFWCNPISGHNTLYWYLQNLGQGPELLIRYENEEAVDDSQLPKDRFSAERLKGVDSTLKIQPAELGDSAVYLCASSLDPGEYNEQFFGPGTRLTVL.

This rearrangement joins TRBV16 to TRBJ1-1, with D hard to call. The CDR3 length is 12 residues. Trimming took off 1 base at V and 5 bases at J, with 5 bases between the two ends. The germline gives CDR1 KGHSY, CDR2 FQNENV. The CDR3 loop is CASSQLQTEAFF. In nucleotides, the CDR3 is TGTGCCAGCAGCCAATTACAGACTGAAGCTTTCTTT.

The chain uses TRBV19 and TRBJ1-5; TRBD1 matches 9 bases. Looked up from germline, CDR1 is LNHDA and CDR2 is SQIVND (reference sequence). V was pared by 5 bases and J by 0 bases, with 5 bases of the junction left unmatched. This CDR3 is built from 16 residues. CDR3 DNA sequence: TGTGCCAGTAGTGCGGGACAGGGAGTTAGCAATCAGCCCCAGCATTTT. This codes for CASSAGQGVSNQPQHF.

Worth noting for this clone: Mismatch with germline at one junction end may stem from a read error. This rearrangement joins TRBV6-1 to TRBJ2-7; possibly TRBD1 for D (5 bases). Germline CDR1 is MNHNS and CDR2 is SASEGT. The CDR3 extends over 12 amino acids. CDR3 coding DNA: TGTGCCAGCAGTGAATTACAGGTAATCCCGTCCTTC. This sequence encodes CASSELQVIPSF.

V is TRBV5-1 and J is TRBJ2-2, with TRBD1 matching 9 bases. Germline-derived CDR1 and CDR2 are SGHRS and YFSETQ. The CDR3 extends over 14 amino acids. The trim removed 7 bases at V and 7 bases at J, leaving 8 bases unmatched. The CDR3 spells CASHPGTGFGELFF. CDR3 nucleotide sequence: TGCGCCAGCCATCCCGGGACAGGGTTCGGGGAGCTGTTTTTT.

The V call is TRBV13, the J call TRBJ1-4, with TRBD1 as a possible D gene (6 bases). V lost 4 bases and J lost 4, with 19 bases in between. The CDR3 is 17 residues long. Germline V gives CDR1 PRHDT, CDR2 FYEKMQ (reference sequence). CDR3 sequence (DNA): TGTGCCAGCAGCTCCCAGGTCTCAGGGGCCCTTAATGAAAAACTGTTTTTT. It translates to CASSSQVSGALNEKLFF.

DNA of the CDR3: TGTGCCAGCAGCTTAACGAGAGGGTACAATGAGCAGTTCTTC. It is translated as CASSLTRGYNEQFF. V gene TRBV7-3 combines with J gene TRBJ2-1; D perhaps matches TRBD2 (5 bases). Germline-derived CDR1 and CDR2 are SGHTA and FQGTGA. The V and J ends lost 0 bases and 4 bases respectively, with 7 bases between them. The CDR3 runs 14 residues.

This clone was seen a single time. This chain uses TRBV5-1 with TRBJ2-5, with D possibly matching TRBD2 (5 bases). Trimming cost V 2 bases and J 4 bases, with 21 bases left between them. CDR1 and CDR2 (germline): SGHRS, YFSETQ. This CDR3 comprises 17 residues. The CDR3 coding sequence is TGCGCCAGCAGCTTAGCTGGAGGATCGTCCGGTGGAGAGACCCAGTACTTC. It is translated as CASSLAGGSSGGETQYF.

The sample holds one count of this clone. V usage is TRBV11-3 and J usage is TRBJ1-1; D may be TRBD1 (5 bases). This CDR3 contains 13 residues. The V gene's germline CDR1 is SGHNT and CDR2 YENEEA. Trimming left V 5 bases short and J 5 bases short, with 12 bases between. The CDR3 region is CASSRRVWTEAFF. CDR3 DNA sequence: TGTGCCAGCAGCCGCAGGGTTTGGACTGAAGCTTTCTTT.

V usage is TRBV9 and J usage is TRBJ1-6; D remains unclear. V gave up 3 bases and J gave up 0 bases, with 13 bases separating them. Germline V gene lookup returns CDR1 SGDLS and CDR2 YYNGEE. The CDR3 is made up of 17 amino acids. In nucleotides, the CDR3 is TGTGCCAGCAGCGCCGGGCCGGGGAGCTCCTATAATTCACCCCTCCACTTT. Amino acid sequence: CASSAGPGSSYNSPLHF.

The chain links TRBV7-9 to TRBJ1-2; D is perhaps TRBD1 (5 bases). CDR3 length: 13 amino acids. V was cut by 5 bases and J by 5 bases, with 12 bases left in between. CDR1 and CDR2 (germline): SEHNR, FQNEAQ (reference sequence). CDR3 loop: CASSPPGFYGYTF. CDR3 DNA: TGTGCCAGCAGCCCACCAGGGTTTTATGGCTACACCTTC.

CDR3 bases: TGTGCCAGCAGTGCTGGGGGCGAGGAAACCGGGGAGCTGTTTTTT. Translating gives CASSAGGEETGELFF. The chain is built from TRBV25-1 and TRBJ2-2; a weak D match, TRBD1 (6 bases). Per the germline V gene, CDR1 is MGHDK and CDR2 is SYGVNS. The V end lost 4 bases, the J end lost 5 bases, and 14 bases lay between the germline ends. The CDR3 has 15 residues.

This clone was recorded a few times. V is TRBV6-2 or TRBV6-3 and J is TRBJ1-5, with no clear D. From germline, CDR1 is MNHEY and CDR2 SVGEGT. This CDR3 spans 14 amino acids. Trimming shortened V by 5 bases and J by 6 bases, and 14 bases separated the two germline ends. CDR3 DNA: TGTGCCAGCAGTCTCATCACAGAAGGTCAGCCCCAGCATTTT. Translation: CASSLITEGQPQHF.

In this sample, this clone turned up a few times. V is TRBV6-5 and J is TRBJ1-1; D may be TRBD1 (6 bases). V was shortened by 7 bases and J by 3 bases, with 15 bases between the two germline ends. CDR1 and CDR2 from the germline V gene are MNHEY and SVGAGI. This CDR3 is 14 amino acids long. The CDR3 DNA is TGTGCCAGCACCGAACAGGGAAGGGACACTGAAGCTTTCTTT. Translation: CASTEQGRDTEAFF.

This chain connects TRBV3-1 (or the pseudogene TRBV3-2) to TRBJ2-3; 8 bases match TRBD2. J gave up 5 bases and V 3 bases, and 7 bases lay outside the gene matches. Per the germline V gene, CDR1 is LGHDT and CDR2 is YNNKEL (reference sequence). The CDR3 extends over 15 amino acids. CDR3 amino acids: CASSQEAGGGDTQYF. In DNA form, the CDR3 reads TGTGCCAGCAGCCAGGAGGCGGGGGGAGGAGATACGCAGTATTTT.

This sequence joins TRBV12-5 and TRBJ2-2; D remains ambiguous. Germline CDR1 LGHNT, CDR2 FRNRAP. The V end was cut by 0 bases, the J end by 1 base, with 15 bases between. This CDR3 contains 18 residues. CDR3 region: CASGLVIFDTMNTGELFF. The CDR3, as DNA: TGTGCTAGTGGTTTGGTTATTTTCGACACAATGAACACCGGGGAGCTGTTTTTT.